Each of the 25 T cell receptor beta chains below was sequenced from the same sample in a study of T cell changes during pregnancy in multiple sclerosis. Repertoires were generated with immunoSEQ multiplex PCR, while TCRdb's copy carries only in-frame clones and drops some. Among about 28,000 clones listed, around 90% were seen once. The sequenced sample was peripheral blood, obtained in the first trimester of pregnancy. These receptors were taken from a female donor in good health, enrolled as a control in a pregnancy study.

The chain joins TRBV2 to TRBJ1-5; 9 bases align to TRBD1. Germline CDR1 is SNHLY and CDR2 is FYNNEI. J lost 3 bases, V lost 7 bases, and 4 bases had no gene match. The CDR3 sequence is 14 residues long. The DNA of the CDR3 is TGTGCCAGCAACCGGGACAGGGACAATCAGCCCCAGCATTTT. Translating it yields CASNRDRDNQPQHF.

The V call is TRBV6-5, the J call TRBJ2-3; 10 nucleotides agree with TRBD2. CDR1 is MNHEY, CDR2 SVGAGI, per germline. The J segment lost 0 bases and the V segment lost 5 bases, leaving 2 bases of the junction unmatched. The CDR3 contains 15 residues. CDR3 nucleotides: TGTGCCAGCAGTCTACTAGCGGGGAGCACAGATACGCAGTATTTT. Protein: CASSLLAGSTDTQYF.

The chain joins TRBV6-1 to TRBJ1-2; TRBD1 aligns across 10 bases. V lost 6 bases and J lost 6; bases outside the gene matches: 7. The length of the CDR3 is 14 residues. Germline lookup yields CDR1 MNHNS and CDR2 SASEGT. CDR3 in amino acids: CASSAPGQGNGYTF. DNA for the CDR3: TGTGCCAGCAGCGCCCCGGGACAGGGGAATGGCTACACCTTC.

The rearrangement joins TRBV5-1 to TRBJ2-7; TRBD1 is a possible D gene (5 bases). Looked up from germline, CDR1 is SGHRS and CDR2 is YFSETQ. Trimming cost V 3 bases and J 2 bases, with 12 bases left between them. The length of the CDR3 is 14 residues. CDR3 loop: CASSYAEDTYEQYF. In DNA form, the CDR3 reads TGCGCCAGCAGCTACGCCGAGGACACCTACGAGCAGTACTTC.

The rearrangement joins TRBV28 to TRBJ1-4; 7 bases line up with TRBD1. The CDR3 sequence is 13 residues long. Trimming at V came to 6 bases and at J to 8 bases, leaving 6 bases not matched to a gene. Germline CDR1 and CDR2: MDHEN and SYDVKM. Written as DNA, the CDR3 is TGTGCCAGCAGGGCAGGGGGTCTGGAAAAACTGTTTTTT. It translates to CASRAGGLEKLFF.

The CDR3 bases are TGCGCCAGCAGTTTCAGGGGCTTAGGTGAAAAACTGTTTTTT. Translation: CASSFRGLGEKLFF. V is TRBV10-1 and J is TRBJ1-4; maybe TRBD1 (6 bases). Trimming pared 5 bases from V and 7 bases from J, leaving 14 bases between. The CDR3 is 14 amino acids. Germline CDR1 is WNHNN and CDR2 is SYGVQD (reference sequence).

V is TRBV5-6 and J is TRBJ2-7; D is perhaps TRBD2 (5 bases). The CDR3 runs 16 residues. Looked up from germline, CDR1 is SGHDT and CDR2 is YYEEEE. The V gene lost 4 bases and the J gene lost 1 base, with 18 bases spanning the gap. The chain's CDR3 is CASSAQRGPRSYEQYF. The CDR3 bases are TGTGCCAGCAGCGCTCAGCGAGGGCCCAGGTCCTACGAGCAGTACTTC.

This clone appeared a single time. This sequence joins TRBV9 and TRBJ2-6, with D unresolved. Germline CDR1 and CDR2: SGDLS and YYNGEE. Trimming shortened V by 6 bases and J by 1 base, and 8 bases separated the two germline ends. CDR3 length equals 14 residues. The CDR3 loop reads CASNIGSGANVLTF. The CDR3 DNA reads TGTGCCAGCAATATCGGGTCTGGGGCCAACGTCCTGACTTTC.

V gene TRBV4-1 combines with J gene TRBJ2-1; TRBD2 might be the D (5 bases). Germline values: CDR1 MGHRA, CDR2 YSYEKL. V lost 4 bases and J 0 bases, leaving 13 bases between the germline ends. The CDR3 is 16 residues long. CDR3 sequence: CASSRQADSSYNEQFF. DNA of the CDR3: TGCGCCAGCAGCCGTCAAGCGGATTCCTCCTACAATGAGCAGTTCTTC.

The chain uses TRBV13 and TRBJ2-2, with a tentative D call TRBD1 (5 bases). V shed 4 bases and J shed 11 bases, with 14 bases lying between them. Germline V gene sequence: CDR1 PRHDT, CDR2 FYEKMQ (reference sequence). The CDR3 contains 13 residues. CDR3 nucleotide sequence: TGTGCCAGCAGCTCCCCCACAGGAGAAGAGCTGTTTTTT. Translation: CASSSPTGEELFF.

The V and J genes are TRBV21-1 and TRBJ2-3; the table's D call of TRBD2 was not tested on the DNA. TRBV21-1 is tagged as a pseudogene. The CDR3 covers 18 residues. DNA for the CDR3: TGTGCCAGCAGCAAAGAGTACGGGGGTCGCTTCGTTTTGGATACGCAGTATTTT. Translating gives CASSKEYGGRFVLDTQYF.

J is TRBJ2-2 and V is TRBV19, with 9 bases aligning to TRBD2. CDR3 length: 15 amino acids. Germline-derived CDR1 and CDR2 are LNHDA and SQIVND (reference sequence). J lost 1 base, V lost 7 bases, and 4 bases had no gene match. The CDR3 region is CASTFSGRNTGELFF. CDR3 DNA sequence: TGTGCCAGTACCTTTAGCGGGAGGAACACCGGGGAGCTGTTTTTT. The whole variable domain, remainder taken from reference TRBV19 and TRBJ2-2, is DGGITQSPKYLFRKEGQNVTLSCEQNLNHDAMYWYRQDPGQGLRLIYYSQIVNDFQKGDIAEGYSVSREKKESFPLTVTSAQKNPTAFYLCASTFSGRNTGELFFGEGSRLTVL.

The chain has TRBV10-1 and TRBJ2-3, with 8 bases lining up with TRBD1. The CDR3 contains 15 residues. Germline CDR1 is WNHNN and CDR2 is SYGVQD (reference sequence). V lost 2 bases, J lost 0 bases, and 1 base stayed unmatched. CDR3 loop: CASSEGDRSTDTQYF. In nucleotides, the CDR3 is TGCGCCAGCAGTGAGGGGGACAGGAGCACAGATACGCAGTATTTT.

The gene calls are TRBV19 and TRBJ2-1; tentatively, D is TRBD2 (6 bases). CDR3 length: 14 amino acids. V was cut by 5 bases and J by 5 bases, with 13 bases left in between. The germline gives CDR1 LNHDA, CDR2 SQIVND (reference sequence). CDR3 sequence: CASSSWTTHNEQFF. In DNA, the CDR3 is TGTGCCAGTAGTTCATGGACTACCCACAATGAGCAGTTCTTC.

V gene TRBV6-4 combines with J gene TRBJ2-1, with D tentatively TRBD1 (5 bases). V lost 3 bases and J lost 2, with 8 bases in between. Germline V gene data show CDR1 as MRHNA and CDR2 as SNTAGT. The CDR3 has 14 residues. The chain's CDR3 is CASSDKGPYNEQFF. The CDR3 DNA reads as TGTGCCAGCAGTGATAAGGGGCCCTACAATGAGCAGTTCTTC.

The gene calls are TRBV7-2 and TRBJ2-3; possibly TRBD1 for D (5 bases). The germline V and J ends were trimmed by 4 bases and 2 bases, with 16 bases remaining between them. CDR1 SGHTA and CDR2 FQGNSA come from the germline V gene. The CDR3 totals 16 residues. CDR3 loop: CASSSPLGRTTDTQYF. The CDR3 DNA reads as TGTGCCAGCAGCTCCCCCTTGGGGCGGACCACAGATACGCAGTATTTT.

This chain uses TRBV2 with TRBJ1-2, with unresolved D. Trimming cost V 5 bases and J 1 base, with 8 bases left between them. The V gene's germline CDR1 is SNHLY and CDR2 FYNNEI. This CDR3 spans 13 amino acids. CDR3 loop: CASSSPGNYGYTF. CDR3 in DNA: TGTGCCAGCAGTTCACCGGGTAACTATGGCTACACCTTC.

V and J are TRBV6-5 and TRBJ2-3; maybe TRBD2 (6 bases). V shed 4 bases and J shed 2 bases, with 13 bases lying between them. CDR3 length: 15 residues. From germline, CDR1 is MNHEY and CDR2 SVGAGI. The CDR3 coding sequence is TGTGCCAGCAGTTTTACCGGGGGTTCCACAGATACGCAGTATTTT. The encoded protein is CASSFTGGSTDTQYF.

The sample holds a few counts of this clone. This rearrangement joins TRBV11-3 to TRBJ1-2; no clear D gene. The CDR3 is 13 amino acids. V lost 5 bases to trimming and J lost 3 bases, with 10 bases between them. Germline CDR1 and CDR2: SGHNT and YENEEA. This chain's CDR3 is CASSPQADYGYTF. The CDR3 nucleotides are TGTGCCAGCAGCCCTCAAGCTGACTATGGCTACACCTTC.

The V and J genes are TRBV18 and TRBJ1-1; 9 positions match TRBD1. The germline V gene has CDR1 KGHSH and CDR2 LQKENI. The CDR3 loop spans 14 amino acids. With V trimmed by 5 bases and J by 8 bases, 9 bases remained unmatched. CDR3 amino acids: CASSGQGSTEEAFF. In DNA, the CDR3 is TGTGCCAGCTCAGGACAGGGGTCCACAGAAGAAGCTTTCTTT.

This sequence joins TRBV30 and TRBJ1-2; D uncertain. Trimming took 1 base from V and 8 from J, leaving 14 bases between them. Germline assignment: CDR1 GTSNPN and CDR2 SVGIG (reference sequence). This CDR3 contains 13 residues. This CDR3 is CAWSGIVKRGYTF. DNA for the CDR3: TGTGCCTGGAGTGGGATCGTTAAGCGGGGCTACACCTTC. The full variable domain, completed using reference TRBV30 and TRBJ1-2, is SQTIHQWPATLVQPVGSPLSLECTVEGTSNPNLYWYRQAAGRGLQLLFYSVGIGQISSEVPQNLSASRPQDRQFILSSKKLLLSDSGFYLCAWSGIVKRGYTFGSGTRLTVV.

This rearrangement joins TRBV27 to TRBJ2-6; D uncertain. There are 16 residues in the CDR3. Germline CDR1 MNHEY, CDR2 SMNVEV (reference sequence). V was cut by 5 bases and J by 0 bases, with 11 bases left in between. For the CDR3, the DNA is TGTGCCAGCAGTGAGGAGCTACCCTCTGGGGCCAACGTCCTGACTTTC. It translates to CASSEELPSGANVLTF.

The chain combines TRBV12-5 with TRBJ2-2; D unresolved. Trimming took off 3 bases at V and 2 bases at J, with 4 bases between the two ends. The germline CDR1 and CDR2 sequences are LGHNT and FRNRAP. CDR3 length equals 13 residues. In DNA, the CDR3 is TGTGCTAGTGGTTTACAAAACACCGGGGAGCTGTTTTTT. Amino acid sequence: CASGLQNTGELFF.

V is TRBV6-5 and J is TRBJ2-3; D is ambiguous. CDR1 MNHEY and CDR2 SVGAGI come from the germline V gene. V shed 5 bases and J shed 2 bases, with 8 bases lying between them. The CDR3 is 13 residues long. The CDR3 nucleotides are TGTGCCAGCAGTCCCTCCCCCACAGATACGCAGTATTTT. Amino acids: CASSPSPTDTQYF.

This clone occurred once. The chain recombines TRBV30 with TRBJ1-1; D gene ambiguous. Between the trimmed V and J ends, which lost 5 bases and 1 base, there was a span of 8 bases. This CDR3 has 12 amino acids. The V gene's germline CDR1 is GTSNPN and CDR2 SVGIG (reference sequence). CDR3 in DNA: TGTGCCTGGGCGAATGAGAACACTGAAGCTTTCTTT. Encoded protein: CAWANENTEAFF. Full variable domain (missing parts from reference TRBV30 and TRBJ1-1): SQTIHQWPATLVQPVGSPLSLECTVEGTSNPNLYWYRQAAGRGLQLLFYSVGIGQISSEVPQNLSASRPQDRQFILSSKKLLLSDSGFYLCAWANENTEAFFGQGTRLTVV.